This T cell receptor beta chain was documented in a study of shared T cell receptors in the human thymus. The germline V and J ends were trimmed by 5 bases and 6 bases, with 11 bases remaining between them. This CDR3 spans 13 amino acids. From germline, CDR1 is SGHAT and CDR2 FQDESV (reference sequence). Sequencing was performed with immunoSEQ multiplex PCR; in TCRdb, only in-frame clones are kept and a portion is missing. The sample gives 540,000 or so clones, about 80% of which show up once; about 0.014% is in the top ten. The data were also submitted as part of a second study, on human thymus T cells. In that study: Obtained as resections during corrective heart surgery, the thymus tissue was then studied.

The sequence derives from a boy under two years old with a congenital heart defect. The J gene is TRBJ2-1, the V gene TRBV11-1; weak D call: TRBD1 (5 bases). Sequenced input: thymocytes. In nucleotides, the CDR3 is TGTGCCAGCAGCCACAGGCGCGGCAATGAGCAGTTCTTC. Residues: CASSHRRGNEQFF.